This T cell receptor beta chain emerged from a study of blood T cell repertoires in COVID-19. About the study: Whether acute or convalescent, the COVID-19 samples came from the United States, Italy and Spain. The cDNA or gDNA used as material had been derived from T cells, B-cell-depleted T cells, or PBMCs.

Germline CDR1 SNHLY, CDR2 FYNNEI. The CDR3 spans 15 residues. V lost 5 bases to trimming and J lost 3 bases; unmatched junction nucleotides: 5. Authors' data handling: Amplification of reference gene primers provided the estimated nucleated cell counts. Clones were sequenced by immunoSEQ multiplex PCR, and TCRdb holds only the in-frame ones, with some missing. V and J calls and clone size are those listed in that table; D and trimming were worked out from the DNA. The table records around 97,000 clones, approximately 86% of them present only once. Sequencing used peripheral blood. The clonotype was recovered from a human donor in a cohort sampled during active COVID-19. J is TRBJ2-1 and V is TRBV2, with 9 bases fitting TRBD1. The CDR3 bases are TGTGCCAGCAGTAGGGACAGGGCAGACTACAATGAGCAGTTCTTC. Translation gives CASSRDRADYNEQFF.